Listed below are T cell receptor beta chains from one sample, sequenced in a study of T cell responses to AZD1222 COVID-19 vaccine. The method was immunoSEQ multiplex PCR; TCRdb's version includes in-frame clones alone and lacks a portion of them. The data contain 150,000 or so clones, approximately 95% of them singletons. The sequencing used peripheral blood, collected on day 0 of MenACWY control vaccination. The receptor source for this set is an adult in good health. Both conserved end residues are part of each CDR3. D genes are given only for firm matches. Expanded clones are given a class, and other clones once, few, many or no size at all.

- | TRBJ1-1 | TRBV6-6 | - | CASSATESLNTEAFF | TGTGCCAGCAGTGCAACGGAAAGCCTGAACACTGAAGCTTTCTTT
- | TRBJ1-1 | TRBV7-6 | - | CASSLSVGLNTEAFF | TGTGCCAGCAGCTTATCTGTCGGTTTGAACACTGAAGCTTTCTTT
- | TRBJ1-1 | TRBV6-5 | - | CASRTGRITEAFF | TGTGCCAGCAGGACAGGAAGGATCACTGAAGCTTTCTTT
- | TRBJ2-3 | TRBV5-1 | TRBD1 | CASSIMEGGDTQYF | TGCGCCAGCAGCATCATGGAAGGGGGCGATACGCAGTATTTT
- | TRBJ1-2 | TRBV19 | - | CASQVGGIGSGYTF | TGTGCCAGCCAAGTGGGGGGAATCGGGAGCGGCTACACCTTC
- | TRBJ2-7 | TRBV9 | - | CASSVGDGGYTYEQYF | TGTGCCAGCAGCGTAGGAGACGGAGGCTATACCTACGAGCAGTACTTC
- | TRBJ1-4 | TRBV6-5 | - | CASSSTGPSNEKLFF | TGTGCCAGCAGTAGTACAGGTCCTTCTAATGAAAAACTGTTTTTT
- | TRBJ1-2 | TRBV24-1 | - | CATSDPRGEGYGYTF | TGTGCCACCAGTGACCCCCGGGGAGAGGGCTATGGCTACACCTTC
- | TRBJ1-2 | TRBV5-1 | - | CASSLAGGDYGYTF | TGCGCCAGCAGCTTGGCGGGAGGAGACTATGGCTACACCTTC
- | TRBJ2-4 | TRBV19 | TRBD2 | CASRPSGGRDIQYF | TGTGCCAGTAGGCCTAGCGGGGGGAGGGACATTCAGTACTTC
- | TRBJ2-5 | TRBV9 | TRBD2 | CASSVHGTSQETQYF | TGTGCCAGCAGCGTCCACGGGACTAGCCAAGAGACCCAGTACTTC
- | TRBJ1-2 | TRBV19 | - | CASTERGGEGYTF | TGTGCCAGTACCGAACGAGGGGGAGAGGGCTACACCTTC
- | TRBJ1-6 | TRBV19 | TRBD1 | CASSNLQGVSDSPLHF | TGTGCCAGTAGCAACCTACAGGGGGTATCGGATTCACCCCTCCACTTT
- | TRBJ1-5 | TRBV4-1 | - | CASSQERGNQPQHF | TGCGCCAGCAGCCAAGAAAGGGGCAATCAGCCCCAGCATTTT
- | TRBJ2-6 | TRBV5-1 | - | CASSLSGANVLTF | TGCGCCAGCAGCTTGTCCGGGGCCAACGTCCTGACTTTC
- | TRBJ2-1 | TRBV7-3 | - | CASSLMYRGRAPRSYNEQFF | TGTGCCAGCAGCTTAATGTATAGGGGGAGGGCCCCCCGCTCCTACAATGAGCAGTTCTTC
- | TRBJ2-1 | TRBV29-1 | - | CSVEDRHTSYNEQFF | TGCAGCGTTGAAGACAGGCACACCTCCTACAATGAGCAGTTCTTC
- | TRBJ2-3 | TRBV5-4 | - | CASSKSTDTQYF | TGTGCCAGCAGTAAGAGCACAGATACGCAGTATTTT
- | TRBJ1-4 | TRBV7-9 | - | CASSQTGPNEKLFF | TGTGCCAGCAGCCAGACAGGCCCTAATGAAAAACTGTTTTTT
- | TRBJ2-4 | TRBV6-2/TRBV6-3 | - | CASSPREKESYF | TGTGCCAGCAGTCCCCGGGAGAAGGAAAGCTACTTC
- | TRBJ1-5 | TRBV10-2 | - | CASSESTQGSNQPQHF | TGCGCCAGCAGTGAGTCGACTCAGGGGAGCAATCAGCCCCAGCATTTT
- | TRBJ2-7 | TRBV9 | - | CASSLGLTAYEQYF | TGTGCCAGCAGCTTGGGATTAACCGCCTACGAGCAGTACTTC
- | TRBJ1-1 | TRBV10-3 | - | CAITGELNTEAFF | TGTGCCATCACTGGCGAACTGAACACTGAAGCTTTCTTT
- | TRBJ1-2 | TRBV28 | - | CASSPLGDPSRGYGYTF | TGTGCCAGCAGTCCCTTGGGGGACCCAAGTCGGGGCTATGGCTACACCTTC
- | TRBJ1-2 | TRBV4-1 | - | CASSRTRYNYGYTF | TGCGCCAGCAGCCGTACCCGTTATAACTATGGCTACACCTTC
- | TRBJ2-7 | TRBV11-2 | - | CASSQGGDARYEQYF | TGTGCCAGCAGTCAAGGGGGTGACGCTCGCTACGAGCAGTACTTC
- | TRBJ1-2 | TRBV4-2 | - | CASSQDFASPTDGYTF | TGTGCCAGCAGCCAAGATTTTGCCTCGCCCACGGATGGCTACACCTTC
- | TRBJ2-1 | TRBV2 | TRBD2 | CASIGTSGRYNEQFF | TGTGCCAGCATAGGGACTAGCGGTCGGTACAATGAGCAGTTCTTC
- | TRBJ1-1 | TRBV10-2 | TRBD1 | CATRDRRLVNTEAFF | TGCGCCACCCGGGACAGGAGGCTGGTAAACACTGAAGCTTTCTTT
- | TRBJ2-7 | TRBV2 | - | CASSERLGLQSYEQYF | TGTGCCAGCAGCGAAAGGTTGGGGCTACAGTCCTACGAGCAGTACTTC
- | TRBJ1-5 | TRBV7-9 | TRBD1 | CASSHGQGLGQPQHF | TGTGCCAGCAGCCACGGACAGGGACTTGGGCAGCCCCAGCATTTT
- | TRBJ1-5 | TRBV6-5 | TRBD1 | CASSRQGNSNQPQHF | TGTGCCAGCAGCAGACAGGGGAATAGCAATCAGCCCCAGCATTTT
- | TRBJ2-1 | TRBV20-1 | - | CSASFPETLLNEQFF | TGCAGTGCTAGTTTCCCGGAAACACTGCTCAATGAGCAGTTCTTC
- | TRBJ1-2 | TRBV28 | - | CASSLAMYGYTF | TGTGCCAGCAGTTTAGCCATGTATGGCTACACCTTC
- | TRBJ1-2 | TRBV3-1/TRBV3-2 | - | CASSQAKIWGTGYTF | TGTGCCAGCAGCCAAGCCAAGATATGGGGAACTGGCTACACCTTC
- | TRBJ2-1 | TRBV21-1 | - | CASSKTQRESFEFF | TGTGCCAGCAGCAAAACCCAGCGGGAGTCTTTCGAGTTCTTC
- | TRBJ1-6 | TRBV9 | - | CASSANGRDNSPLHF | TGTGCCAGCAGCGCTAACGGCAGGGATAATTCACCCCTCCACTTT
- | TRBJ2-7 | TRBV6-4 | - | CASRDWSRYEQYF | TGTGCCAGCAGAGACTGGTCCCGGTACGAGCAGTACTTC
- | TRBJ1-1 | TRBV27 | - | CASSSGMNTEAFF | TGTGCCAGCAGTTCAGGGATGAACACTGAAGCTTTCTTT
- | TRBJ1-5 | TRBV7-9 | - | CASSFWGADQGNQPQHF | TGTGCCAGCAGCTTCTGGGGCGCGGATCAGGGCAATCAGCCCCAGCATTTT
once | TRBJ2-1 | TRBV4-2 | TRBD2 | CASSPQTSGSVYNEQFF | TGTGCCAGCAGCCCGCAGACTAGCGGGAGTGTTTACAATGAGCAGTTCTTC
once | TRBJ2-5 | TRBV5-1 | - | CASSLSFQETQYF | TGCGCCAGCAGCTTGAGCTTTCAAGAGACCCAGTACTTC
- | TRBJ2-2 | TRBV6-2/TRBV6-3 | - | CASSYFSPGELFF | TGTGCCAGCAGTTATTTTTCCCCCGGGGAGCTGTTTTTT
- | TRBJ1-2 | TRBV5-5 | - | CASSLTGHLDYGYTF | TGTGCCAGCAGCCTCACCGGGCACTTAGACTATGGCTACACCTTC
- | TRBJ2-7 | TRBV7-6 | - | CASSLRDRDFREQYF | TGTGCCAGCAGCTTACGCGACAGGGACTTTAGGGAGCAGTACTTC
- | TRBJ1-6 | TRBV19 | - | CASSRDRRSYNSPLHF | TGTGCCAGTAGTCGTGACCGCCGGTCCTATAATTCACCCCTCCACTTT
- | TRBJ2-6 | TRBV9 | TRBD1 | CASSVPGTGSGANVLTF | TGTGCCAGCAGCGTCCCCGGGACAGGCTCTGGGGCCAACGTCCTGACTTTC
- | TRBJ1-5 | TRBV6-2/TRBV6-3 | - | CASSTPRGLSQPQHF | TGTGCCAGCAGCACGCCCCGGGGCCTGAGTCAGCCCCAGCATTTT
few | TRBJ1-5 | TRBV6-1 | - | CASSEMGDHQPQHF | TGTGCCAGCAGTGAAATGGGGGACCATCAGCCCCAGCATTTT
- | TRBJ1-1 | TRBV4-2 | - | CASSHVDTEAFF | TGTGCCAGCAGCCATGTAGACACTGAAGCTTTCTTT
- | TRBJ1-1 | TRBV2 | - | CASSEQGGTEAFF | TGTGCCAGCAGTGAACAGGGAGGCACTGAAGCTTTCTTT
- | TRBJ2-1 | TRBV7-3 | TRBD2 | CASSPSGSRYNEQFF | TGTGCCAGCAGCCCTAGCGGGAGTAGGTACAATGAGCAGTTCTTC
- | TRBJ1-2 | TRBV24-1 | - | CATPSQGYTF | TGTGCCACCCCCTCGCAGGGCTACACCTTC
once | TRBJ2-1 | TRBV6-2/TRBV6-3 | TRBD2 | CASSYAGGPNEQFF | TGTGCCAGCAGTTACGCGGGGGGGCCCAATGAGCAGTTCTTC
once | TRBJ1-4 | TRBV20-1 | - | CSASINEKLFF | TGCAGTGCTTCCATTAATGAAAAACTGTTTTTT
- | TRBJ2-1 | TRBV3-1/TRBV3-2 | - | CASSQDQGWNEQFF | TGTGCCAGCAGCCAAGATCAGGGCTGGAATGAGCAGTTCTTC
- | TRBJ2-1 | TRBV3-1/TRBV3-2 | TRBD2 | CASSQESVGLAGRGEQFF | TGTGCCAGCAGCCAAGAATCGGTCGGGCTAGCGGGAAGGGGTGAGCAGTTCTTC
- | TRBJ1-1 | TRBV5-5 | - | CASSSPGNSAEAFF | TGTGCCAGCAGCTCCCCGGGCAATTCAGCTGAAGCTTTCTTT
- | TRBJ2-5 | TRBV12-3/TRBV12-4 | - | CASSSGPRATQYF | TGTGCCAGCAGTTCGGGACCGCGGGCGACCCAGTACTTC
- | TRBJ1-4 | TRBV20-1 | TRBD1 | CSASQGANEKLFF | TGCAGTGCTAGTCAGGGGGCTAATGAAAAACTGTTTTTT